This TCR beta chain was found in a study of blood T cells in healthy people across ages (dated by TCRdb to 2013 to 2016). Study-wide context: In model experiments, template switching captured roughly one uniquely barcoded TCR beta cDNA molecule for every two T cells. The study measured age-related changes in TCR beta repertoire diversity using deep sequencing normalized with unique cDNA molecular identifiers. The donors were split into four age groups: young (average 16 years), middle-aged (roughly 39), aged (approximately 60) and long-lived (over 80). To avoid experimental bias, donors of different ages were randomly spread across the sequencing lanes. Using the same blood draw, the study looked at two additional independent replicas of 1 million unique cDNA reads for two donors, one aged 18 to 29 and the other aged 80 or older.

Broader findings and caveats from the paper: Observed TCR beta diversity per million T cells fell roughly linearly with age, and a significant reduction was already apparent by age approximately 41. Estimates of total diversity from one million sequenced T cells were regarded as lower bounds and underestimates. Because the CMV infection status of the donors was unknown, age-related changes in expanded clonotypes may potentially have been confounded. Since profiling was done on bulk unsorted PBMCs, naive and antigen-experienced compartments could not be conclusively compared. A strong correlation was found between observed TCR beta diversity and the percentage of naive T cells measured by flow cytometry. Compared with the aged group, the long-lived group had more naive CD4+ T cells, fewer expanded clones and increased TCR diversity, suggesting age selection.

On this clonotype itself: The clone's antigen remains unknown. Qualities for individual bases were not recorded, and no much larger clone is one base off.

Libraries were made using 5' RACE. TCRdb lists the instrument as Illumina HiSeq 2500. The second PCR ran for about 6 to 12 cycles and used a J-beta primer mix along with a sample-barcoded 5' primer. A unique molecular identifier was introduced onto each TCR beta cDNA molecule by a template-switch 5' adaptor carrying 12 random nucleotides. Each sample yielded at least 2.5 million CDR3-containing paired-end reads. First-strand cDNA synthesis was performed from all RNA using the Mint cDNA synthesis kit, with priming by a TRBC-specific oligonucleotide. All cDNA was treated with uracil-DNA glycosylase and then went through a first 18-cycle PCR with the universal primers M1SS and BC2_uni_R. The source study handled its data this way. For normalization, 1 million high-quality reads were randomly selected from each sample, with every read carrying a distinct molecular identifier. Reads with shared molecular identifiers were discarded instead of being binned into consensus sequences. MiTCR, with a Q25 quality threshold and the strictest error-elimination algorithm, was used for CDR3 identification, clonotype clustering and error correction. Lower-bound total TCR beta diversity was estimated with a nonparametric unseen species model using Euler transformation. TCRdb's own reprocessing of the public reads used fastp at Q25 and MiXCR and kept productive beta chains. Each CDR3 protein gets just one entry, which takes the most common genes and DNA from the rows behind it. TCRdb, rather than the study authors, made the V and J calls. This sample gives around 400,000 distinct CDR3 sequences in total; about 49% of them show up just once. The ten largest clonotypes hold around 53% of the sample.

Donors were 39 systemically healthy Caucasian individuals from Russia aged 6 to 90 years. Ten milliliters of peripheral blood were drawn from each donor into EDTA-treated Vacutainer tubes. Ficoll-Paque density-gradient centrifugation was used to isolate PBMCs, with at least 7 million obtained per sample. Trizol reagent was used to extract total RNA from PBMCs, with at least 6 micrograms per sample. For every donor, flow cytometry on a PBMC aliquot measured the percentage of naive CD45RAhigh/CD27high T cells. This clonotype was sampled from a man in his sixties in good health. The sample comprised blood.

The DNA reads TGCGCCAGCAGCCGGGACTTCGAGGGGGAGCAGTACTTC. Its coded protein is CASSRDFEGEQYF. The rearrangement joined TRBV10-2 to TRBJ2-4, with a tentative D call of TRBD1 or TRBD2, each matching 6 bases. The V and J ends are trimmed by 6 bases and 13 bases, leaving 19 bases between them. CDR1 is given as WSHSY and CDR2 as SAAADI, both from the germline V gene. The CDR3 holds 13 amino acids from the cysteine to the phenylalanine. This entry keeps only the CDR3 DNA: 39 bases, framed from base 1.